One and the same sample provided the 23 T cell receptor beta chains below, sequenced in a study of metastatic and nonmetastatic thyroid tumors. TCRdb re-processed the PCR reads through MiXCR. The table lists about 38,000 clones, about 25% of them singletons. Patients had received no treatment of any kind before thyroid surgery. Sequenced sample: blood. The receptors come from a female donor with papillary thyroid cancer or a benign thyroid nodule (not recorded which). Some clones in this sample may be carry-over from other donors' samples.

This clone showed up many times. The J gene is TRBJ2-3, the V gene TRBV27, with D uncertain. Per the germline V gene, CDR1 is MNHEY and CDR2 is SMNVEV (reference sequence). This CDR3 spans 13 amino acids. The V gene lost 3 bases and the J gene lost 9 bases, with 13 bases spanning the gap. In DNA form, the CDR3 reads TGTGCCAGCAGTTTGTTACTCGGAGTCACGCAGTATTTT. Protein product: CASSLLLGVTQYF.

The sample holds one count of this clone. DNA for the CDR3: TGTGCCAGCAGCTTAGGTGGCCGAGCGGAGCAGTTCTTC. Protein product: CASSLGGRAEQFF. The V and J genes are TRBV11-2 and TRBJ2-1; D unclear. Germline-derived CDR1 and CDR2 are SGHAT and FQNNGV. The CDR3 has 13 amino acids. Trimming cost V 1 base and J 10 bases, with 11 bases left between them.

This clone was recorded at least ten times. The genes are TRBV12-3 or TRBV12-4 and TRBJ2-1, with TRBD1 matching over 7 bases. Losses at the gene ends were 5 bases for V and 1 base for J; bases not matched to a gene: 5. CDR3 length equals 15 residues. Here the CDR3 DNA reads TGTGCCAGCAGTCTCGACAGGGAGTCCTACAATGAGCAGTTCTTC. Residues: CASSLDRESYNEQFF.

The CDR3, as DNA: TGTGCCTGGAGAAGAGGAGGGCGGAAGACCCAGTACTTC. It is translated as CAWRRGGRKTQYF. The chain employs TRBV30 and TRBJ2-5, with a weak D call TRBD2 (6 bases). Trimming cost V 3 bases and J 6 bases, with 14 bases left between them. The CDR3 totals 13 residues. Germline CDR1 is GTSNPN and CDR2 is SVGIG (reference sequence).

The gene calls are TRBV4-1 and TRBJ1-2, with unresolved D. The CDR3 has 15 residues. Per germline, CDR1 MGHRA and CDR2 YSYEKL. V was shortened by 0 bases and J by 2 bases, with 10 bases between the two germline ends. In DNA form, the CDR3 reads TGCGCCAGCAGCCAAGATCAGATGGGAAACTATGGCTACACCTTC. Its translation: CASSQDQMGNYGYTF.

The chain combines TRBV9 with TRBJ1-3; D ambiguous. The V gene lost 0 bases and the J gene lost 1 base, with 11 bases spanning the gap. Germline V CDR1 and CDR2: SGDLS, YYNGEE. The CDR3 length is 16 residues. Here the CDR3 reads CASSVGGVISGNTIYF. The CDR3 DNA is TGTGCCAGCAGCGTAGGCGGAGTGATTTCTGGAAACACCATATATTTT.

The chain is built from TRBV14 and TRBJ2-2; D ambiguous. Germline assignment: CDR1 SGHDN and CDR2 FVKESK. V was cut by 1 base and J by 7 bases, with 4 bases left in between. The CDR3 contains 12 residues. CDR3 coding DNA: TGTGCCAGCAGCCAAGCGAGCGGGGAGCTGTTTTTT. Translating it yields CASSQASGELFF.

This clone was detected only a few times. This CDR3 reads CASSYPRTGRYEQYF. CDR3 nucleotide sequence: TGTGCCAGCAGCTACCCCCGGACAGGGAGGTACGAGCAGTACTTC. The rearrangement joins TRBV11-2 to TRBJ2-7, with 8 bases matching TRBD1. Looked up from germline, CDR1 is SGHAT and CDR2 is FQNNGV. The V segment lost 4 bases and the J segment 4 bases; nucleotides outside the gene matches: 9. The CDR3 has 15 residues.

The sample holds many counts of this clone. The chain uses TRBV19 and TRBJ2-7; D may be TRBD1 (5 bases). Trimming took off 6 bases at V and 2 bases at J, with 11 bases between the two ends. The CDR3 is 13 residues long. Germline loops: CDR1 LNHDA, CDR2 SQIVND (reference sequence). CDR3 region: CASSYRSTYEQYF. For the CDR3, the DNA is TGTGCCAGTAGCTACAGGAGCACCTACGAGCAGTACTTC. Full variable domain (missing parts from reference TRBV19 and TRBJ2-7): DGGITQSPKYLFRKEGQNVTLSCEQNLNHDAMYWYRQDPGQGLRLIYYSQIVNDFQKGDIAEGYSVSREKKESFPLTVTSAQKNPTAFYLCASSYRSTYEQYFGPGTRLTVT.

This clone occurred many times. V gene TRBV29-1 combines with J gene TRBJ2-5, with D possibly TRBD2 on 6 matching bases. Per germline, CDR1 SQVTM and CDR2 ANQGSEA. V gave up 5 bases and J gave up 5 bases, with 15 bases separating them. The length of the CDR3 is 13 residues. CDR3 region: CSVSRDLWETQYF. CDR3 coding DNA: TGCAGCGTTTCCCGGGACTTGTGGGAGACCCAGTACTTC.

Only a few counts were recorded for this clone. The chain is built from TRBV6-1 and TRBJ1-2; 7 bases agree with TRBD1. This CDR3 region has 13 residues. The germline V gene has CDR1 MNHNS and CDR2 SASEGT. V trimming: 7 bases; J trimming: 10 bases; junction bases outside the gene matches: 12. The CDR3 region is CASKLSAGGPYTF. CDR3 nucleotides: TGTGCCAGCAAACTGTCGGCAGGGGGTCCCTACACCTTC.

The chain combines TRBV6-1 with TRBJ2-7; 7 positions agree with TRBD2. The CDR3 length is 13 residues. Germline V CDR1 and CDR2: MNHNS, SASEGT. The J segment lost 9 bases and the V segment lost 8 bases, leaving 13 bases of the junction unmatched. CDR3 bases: TGTGCCAGCGGGGTGACGGGGGGATTGGTGCAGTACTTC. Translation: CASGVTGGLVQYF.

This chain connects TRBV11-1 to TRBJ2-1; the match to TRBD2 covers 7 bases. The trim removed 5 bases at V and 5 bases at J, leaving 12 bases unmatched. The germline CDR1 and CDR2 sequences are SGHAT and FQDESV (reference sequence). The CDR3 loop spans 16 amino acids. The CDR3: CASSQVAGNPNNEQFF. DNA for the CDR3: TGTGCCAGCAGCCAGGTAGCGGGTAACCCCAACAATGAGCAGTTCTTC.

This clone showed up many times. The chain carries TRBV11-1 and TRBJ1-3; 8 bases are shared with TRBD1. Per germline, CDR1 SGHAT and CDR2 FQDESV (reference sequence). This CDR3 has 16 residues. V trimming: 7 bases; J trimming: 4 bases; junction bases outside the gene matches: 12. Written as DNA, the CDR3 is TGTGCCAGCATCGAATCCAGGGGGCCCGACGGAAACACCATATATTTT. Translated, it gives CASIESRGPDGNTIYF.

This clone has more than one count but fewer than ten. The genes are TRBV6-2 or TRBV6-3 and TRBJ2-3, with TRBD2 as a possible D gene (5 bases). This CDR3 comprises 18 residues. The germline V and J ends were trimmed by 6 bases and 1 base, with 23 bases remaining between them. CDR1 is MNHEY, CDR2 SVGEGT, per germline. The CDR3 region has the DNA TGTGCCAGCAGGATGGGGTGGGAGCGTGAGGTGGGCACAGATACGCAGTATTTT. Protein: CASRMGWEREVGTDTQYF.

This clone is medium-sized. The chain joins TRBV28 to TRBJ2-7; 8 positions agree with TRBD1. The CDR3 consists of 15 residues. Losses at the gene ends were 5 bases for V and 4 bases for J; bases not matched to a gene: 10. Germline-derived CDR1 and CDR2 are MDHEN and SYDVKM. The CDR3 spells CASSREDRVGYEQYF. CDR3 bases: TGTGCCAGCAGTAGAGAGGACAGGGTTGGTTACGAGCAGTACTTC.

The sample holds many counts of this clone. The rearrangement links TRBV28 to TRBJ1-1; maybe TRBD1 (6 bases). Germline lookup yields CDR1 MDHEN and CDR2 SYDVKM. The CDR3 extends over 14 amino acids. V dropped 1 base and J dropped 3 bases, with 9 bases sitting between them. CDR3 loop: CASSLLGGHTEAFF. The DNA of the CDR3 is TGTGCCAGCAGTTTATTGGGGGGGCACACTGAAGCTTTCTTT.

In its sample, this clone was seen many times. The sample holds other DNA sequences that translate to the same CDR3. The chain combines TRBV28 with TRBJ1-1; D is ambiguous. The CDR3 contains 13 residues. V was pared by 4 bases and J by 0 bases, with 6 bases between. CDR1 is MDHEN and CDR2 is SYDVKM in the germline V gene. CDR3 in amino acids: CASSSSLNTEAFF. The CDR3 DNA sequence: TGTGCCAGCAGTTCCTCCTTGAACACTGAAGCTTTCTTT.

This chain connects TRBV11-2 to TRBJ2-5; 11 bases are shared with TRBD2. CDR1 SGHAT and CDR2 FQNNGV come from the germline V gene. V was pared by 1 base and J by 9 bases, with 10 bases of the junction left unmatched. This CDR3 has 16 residues. The CDR3: CASSLAGTSGPRAQYF. The CDR3, as DNA: TGTGCCAGCAGCTTAGCAGGGACTAGCGGACCAAGGGCCCAGTACTTC.

This clone is categorized as medium-sized. J is TRBJ1-6 and V is TRBV6-1; no definite D call. The V end lost 6 bases, the J end lost 11 bases, and 11 bases lay between the germline ends. The CDR3 loop spans 12 amino acids. The germline V gene encodes CDR1 MNHNS and CDR2 SASEGT. CDR3 region: CASRGIGTPLHF. The CDR3 nucleotides are TGTGCCAGCAGGGGAATTGGGACACCCCTCCACTTT.

The V gene is TRBV5-1, the J gene TRBJ2-1; D gene ambiguous. Germline V gene sequence: CDR1 SGHRS, CDR2 YFSETQ. The CDR3 is made up of 15 amino acids. The V end lost 3 bases, the J end lost 9 bases, and 19 bases lay between the germline ends. CDR3 DNA: TGCGCCAGCAGCTCCTTGGCACGAGAGGACGGTGAGCAGTTCTTC. Its translation is CASSSLAREDGEQFF.

V usage is TRBV20-1 and J usage is TRBJ1-1; D unclear. Germline-derived CDR1 and CDR2 are DFQATT and SNEGSKA (reference sequence). Trimming took off 1 base at V and 2 bases at J, with 2 bases between the two ends. This CDR3 spans 11 amino acids. CDR3 sequence (DNA): TGCAGTGCTAGAGTTAACACTGAAGCTTTCTTT. Residues: CSARVNTEAFF.

This chain uses TRBV30 with TRBJ2-3; possibly TRBD1 or TRBD2 for D (6 bases each). There are 17 residues in the CDR3. Germline CDR1 and CDR2: GTSNPN and SVGIG (reference sequence). Trimming left V 2 bases short and J 2 bases short, with 20 bases between. CDR3: CAWSRGATAPFTDTQYF. The CDR3 DNA reads as TGTGCCTGGAGTAGGGGGGCCACGGCCCCCTTCACAGATACGCAGTATTTT.